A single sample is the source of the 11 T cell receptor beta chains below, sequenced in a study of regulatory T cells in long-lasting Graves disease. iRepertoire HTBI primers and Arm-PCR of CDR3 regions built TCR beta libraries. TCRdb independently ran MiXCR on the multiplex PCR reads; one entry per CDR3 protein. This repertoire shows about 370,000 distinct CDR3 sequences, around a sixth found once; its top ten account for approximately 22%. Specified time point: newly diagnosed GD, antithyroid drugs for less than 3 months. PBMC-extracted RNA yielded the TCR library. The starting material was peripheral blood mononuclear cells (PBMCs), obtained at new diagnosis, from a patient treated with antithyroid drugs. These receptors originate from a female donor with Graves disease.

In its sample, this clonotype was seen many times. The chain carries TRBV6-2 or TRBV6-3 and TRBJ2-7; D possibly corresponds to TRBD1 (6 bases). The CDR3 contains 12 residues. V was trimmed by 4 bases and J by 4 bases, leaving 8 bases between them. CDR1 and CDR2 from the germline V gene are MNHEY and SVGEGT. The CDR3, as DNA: TGTGCCAGCAGTTGGACAGTTTACGAGCAGTACTTC. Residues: CASSWTVYEQYF.

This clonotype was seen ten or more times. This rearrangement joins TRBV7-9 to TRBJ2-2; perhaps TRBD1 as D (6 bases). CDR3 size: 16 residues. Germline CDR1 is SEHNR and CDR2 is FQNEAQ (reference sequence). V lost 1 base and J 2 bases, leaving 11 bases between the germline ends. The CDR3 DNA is TGTGCCAGCAGCTTAGGTCAGGGGCGCAACACCGGGGAGCTGTTTTTT. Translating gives CASSLGQGRNTGELFF.

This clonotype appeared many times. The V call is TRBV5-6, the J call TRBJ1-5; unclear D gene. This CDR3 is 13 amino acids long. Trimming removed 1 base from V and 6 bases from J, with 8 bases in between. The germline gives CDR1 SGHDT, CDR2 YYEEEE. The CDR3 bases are TGTGCCAGCAGCTTGTTCACGGCTCAGCCCCAGCATTTT. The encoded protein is CASSLFTAQPQHF.

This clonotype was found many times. This chain's CDR3 is CAWSTGTKNIQYF. In DNA form, the CDR3 reads TGTGCCTGGTCGACAGGGACCAAAAACATTCAGTACTTC. The V gene is TRBV30, the J gene TRBJ2-4; 7 bases agree with TRBD1. The CDR3 consists of 13 residues. Per germline, CDR1 GTSNPN and CDR2 SVGIG (reference sequence). Trimming took 5 bases from V and 2 from J; bases not matched to a gene: 3.

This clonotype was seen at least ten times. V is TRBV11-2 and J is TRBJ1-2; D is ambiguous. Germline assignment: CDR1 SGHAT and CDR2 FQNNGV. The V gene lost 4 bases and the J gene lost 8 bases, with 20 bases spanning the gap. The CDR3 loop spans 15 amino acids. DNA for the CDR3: TGTGCCAGCAGCTCCCTCCGCCGGGGTTCCTTCGGCTACACCTTC. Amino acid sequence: CASSSLRRGSFGYTF.

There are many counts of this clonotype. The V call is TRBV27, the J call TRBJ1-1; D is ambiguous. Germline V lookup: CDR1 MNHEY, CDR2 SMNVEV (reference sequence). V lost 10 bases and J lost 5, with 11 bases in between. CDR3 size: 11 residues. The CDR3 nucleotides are TGTGCCACTTCGAGAGGGACTGAAGCTTTCTTT. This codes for CATSRGTEAFF.

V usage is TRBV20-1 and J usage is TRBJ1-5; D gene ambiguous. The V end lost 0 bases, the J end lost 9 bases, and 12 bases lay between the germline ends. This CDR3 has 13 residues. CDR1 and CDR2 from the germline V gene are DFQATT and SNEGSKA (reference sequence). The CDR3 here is CSARDPGSGPQHF. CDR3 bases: TGCAGTGCTAGAGATCCCGGATCGGGGCCCCAGCATTTT.

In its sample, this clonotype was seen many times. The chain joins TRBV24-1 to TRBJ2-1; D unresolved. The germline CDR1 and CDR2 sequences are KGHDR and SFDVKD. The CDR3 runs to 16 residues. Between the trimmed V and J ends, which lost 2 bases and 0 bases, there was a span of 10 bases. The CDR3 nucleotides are TGTGCCACCAGTGATTCCTATGGAAGCTCCTACAATGAGCAGTTCTTC. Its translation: CATSDSYGSSYNEQFF.

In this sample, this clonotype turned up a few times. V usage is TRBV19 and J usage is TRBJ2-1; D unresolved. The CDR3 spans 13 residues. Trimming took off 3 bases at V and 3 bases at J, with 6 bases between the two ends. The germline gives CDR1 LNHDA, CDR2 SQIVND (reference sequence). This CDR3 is CASSILNYNEQFF. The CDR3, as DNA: TGTGCCAGTAGTATCCTCAACTACAATGAGCAGTTCTTC.

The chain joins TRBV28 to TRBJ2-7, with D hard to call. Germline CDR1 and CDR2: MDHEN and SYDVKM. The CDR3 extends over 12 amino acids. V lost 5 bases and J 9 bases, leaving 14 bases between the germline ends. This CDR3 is CASSPRAGRQYF. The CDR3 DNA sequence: TGTGCCAGCAGTCCCCGTGCTGGCCGGCAGTACTTC.

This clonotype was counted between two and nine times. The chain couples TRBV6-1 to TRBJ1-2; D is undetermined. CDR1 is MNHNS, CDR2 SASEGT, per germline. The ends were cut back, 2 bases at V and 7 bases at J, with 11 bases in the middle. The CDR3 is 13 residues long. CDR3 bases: TGTGCCAGCAGTGAAACCCCCCGGGCTGGCTACACCTTC. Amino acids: CASSETPRAGYTF.